This T cell receptor beta chain was identified during a study of OX40 agonist ivuxolimab in advanced cancers. Some clones are missing from TCRdb's copy, which holds only in-frame ones; the method was immunoSEQ multiplex PCR. The data show roughly 80,000 clones, about 86% seen once. The sample in question was CD4+ or CD8+ T cells sorted from blood, obtained in a trial of the OX40 agonist ivuxolimab. The source of this sequence is an adult with an advanced solid tumor such as melanoma, head and neck, liver or kidney cancer.

The CDR3 sequence: CASSLVLAGTYEQYF. CDR3 bases: TGTGCCAGCAGCTTAGTCCTAGCGGGTACCTACGAGCAGTACTTC. This chain uses TRBV7-2 with TRBJ2-7; TRBD2 matches at 8 bases. This CDR3 has 15 residues. Unmatched junction bases numbered 4, after V lost 1 base and J lost 2 bases. Germline V gene data show CDR1 as SGHTA and CDR2 as FQGNSA.